A selection of T cell receptor beta chains follows, all from one sample in a study of T-cell memory formation after mild COVID-19. TCRdb ran MiXCR on the 5' RACE reads and lists one entry per CDR3 protein. The profile shows 49,000 or so distinct CDR3 sequences, around 7.2% of them singletons. The sample consisted of PBMCs or a T cell subset sorted from them (not recorded which). Receptor source: a man between 18 and 35 years old who had mild COVID-19 (a few samples of this study predate the infection). Cell type and time point are not known. Each CDR3 is given with its conserved first and last residue. A D gene is named only where the DNA matches it firmly. Size values are once, few and many counts, or a class for expanded clones, and some rows have none.

CDR3,DNA,J,size,D,V
CASSVARFRTDTQYF,TGTGCCAGCAGCGTAGCCAGGTTCCGCACAGATACGCAGTATTTT,TRBJ2-3,.,.,TRBV9
CASRSGGTDTQYF,TGCGCCAGCAGGAGCGGCGGCACAGATACGCAGTATTTT,TRBJ2-3,few,.,TRBV10-2
CASSLESSGGDTQYF,TGTGCCAGCAGCTTAGAATCTAGCGGGGGCGATACGCAGTATTTT,TRBJ2-3,many,TRBD2,TRBV7-2
CASSQKAQGGQETQYF,TGTGCCAGCAGCCAAAAAGCCCAGGGGGGGCAAGAGACCCAGTACTTC,TRBJ2-5,few,.,TRBV11-2
CSAKWTGPEAFF,TGCAGTGCTAAATGGACAGGGCCTGAAGCTTTCTTT,TRBJ1-1,.,TRBD1,TRBV20-1
CASSQVDYSPLHF,TGTGCCAGCAGCCAAGTGGACTATTCACCCCTCCACTTT,TRBJ1-6,.,.,TRBV3-1
CASSRGQGGNTEAFF,TGTGCCAGCAGCAGAGGACAGGGTGGGAACACTGAAGCTTTCTTT,TRBJ1-1,many,TRBD1,TRBV11-3
CSCTSGDGETQYF,TGCAGTTGCACTAGCGGGGACGGAGAGACCCAGTACTTC,TRBJ2-5,.,TRBD2,TRBV20-1
CASSVRQDHLNEQFF,TGTGCCAGCAGCGTGCGGCAGGATCATCTCAATGAGCAGTTCTTC,TRBJ2-1,many,.,TRBV9
CASGLGQGTDTQYF,TGTGCTAGTGGTTTGGGACAGGGTACAGATACGCAGTATTTT,TRBJ2-3,few,TRBD1,TRBV12-5
CASSYTGGANYGYTF,TGTGCCAGCAGCTATACAGGGGGAGCTAACTATGGCTACACCTTC,TRBJ1-2,.,TRBD1,TRBV7-2
CASSDRDRGDGYTF,TGTGCCAGCAGTGACCGGGACAGGGGAGACGGCTACACCTTC,TRBJ1-2,.,TRBD1,TRBV6-4
CASSQPGGLDNEQFF,TGCGCCAGCAGCCAACCGGGGGGGCTGGACAATGAGCAGTTCTTC,TRBJ2-1,few,TRBD2,TRBV4-3
CASSLGSALGNEQFF,TGTGCCAGCAGCTTGGGGTCTGCCCTCGGGAATGAGCAGTTCTTC,TRBJ2-1,few,.,TRBV7-9
CASSYSRGDGAEKLFF,TGTGCCAGCAGTTACTCGAGAGGGGATGGTGCGGAAAAACTGTTTTTT,TRBJ1-4,few,.,TRBV6-5
CSASTGGVYEQYF,TGCAGTGCGTCGACAGGGGGAGTCTACGAGCAGTACTTC,TRBJ2-7,.,TRBD1,TRBV20-1
CASSADRARRNTQYF,TGTGCCAGCAGTGCTGACCGAGCGAGGCGGAATACGCAGTATTTT,TRBJ2-3,.,.,TRBV6-4
CASSHHEANSPLHF,TGTGCCAGCAGCCACCACGAGGCCAATTCACCCCTCCACTTT,TRBJ1-6,.,.,TRBV7-6
CASSLMGSLSGANVLTF,TGTGCCAGCAGCTTAATGGGCAGCCTCTCTGGGGCCAACGTCCTGACTTTC,TRBJ2-6,.,.,TRBV7-2
CAGSLASLGEAFF,TGTGCCGGCAGCTTAGCTTCGTTGGGGGAAGCTTTCTTT,TRBJ1-1,.,.,TRBV7-2
CASSLAVSPSTEAFF,TGCGCCAGCAGCTTGGCCGTCAGTCCCAGCACTGAAGCTTTCTTT,TRBJ1-1,.,.,TRBV5-1
CASSLFFPGRVEKLFF,TGTGCCAGCAGCTTATTTTTCCCAGGGCGGGTTGAAAAACTGTTTTTT,TRBJ1-4,.,.,TRBV7-6
CASSFRGLFNLDF,TGTGCCAGCAGTTTTCGTGGGCTATTTAACTTGGATTTT,TRBJ2-3,few,.,TRBV12-3/TRBV12-4
CASSLGTGLYNEQFF,TGTGCCAGCAGCTTGGGGACAGGTCTTTACAATGAGCAGTTCTTC,TRBJ2-1,many,TRBD1,TRBV5-4
CASSLVWQEGSNEQFF,TGTGCCAGCAGCTTGGTGTGGCAGGAGGGTTCCAATGAGCAGTTCTTC,TRBJ2-1,few,.,TRBV5-5
CASSSLAGVYNEQFF,TGTGCCAGCAGTTCGCTAGCGGGGGTATACAATGAGCAGTTCTTC,TRBJ2-1,many,TRBD2,TRBV6-5
CASSLSVGGDTQYF,TGTGCCAGCAGCTTATCGGTAGGTGGAGATACGCAGTATTTT,TRBJ2-3,many,.,TRBV7-9
CASSWVGKDNEQFF,TGTGCCAGCAGCTGGGTCGGGAAAGACAATGAGCAGTTCTTC,TRBJ2-1,medium-sized,.,TRBV5-5
CASSQDMGNTEAFF,TGCGCCAGCAGCCAAGATATGGGGAACACTGAAGCTTTCTTT,TRBJ1-1,many,.,TRBV4-1
CASSPFPTSGGDEQFF,TGTGCCAGCTCACCATTCCCGACTAGCGGGGGCGATGAGCAGTTCTTC,TRBJ2-1,.,TRBD2,TRBV18
CSAPGQPRDEQFF,TGCAGTGCTCCGGGACAGCCGAGGGATGAGCAGTTCTTC,TRBJ2-1,few,TRBD1,TRBV20-1
CASSFVSSTDTQYF,TGTGCCAGCAGCTTTGTGTCCAGCACAGATACGCAGTATTTT,TRBJ2-3,many,.,TRBV7-9
CASSPSGRGEQFF,TGTGCCAGCTCACCATCCGGAAGAGGCGAGCAGTTCTTC,TRBJ2-1,few,.,TRBV18
CASSAHRGSPLHF,TGTGCCAGCAGCGCCCACCGGGGTTCACCCCTCCACTTT,TRBJ1-6,.,.,TRBV7-2
CASSPTAGARNTEAFF,TGTGCCAGCAGCCCTACAGCGGGGGCCCGGAACACTGAAGCTTTCTTT,TRBJ1-1,.,.,TRBV7-2
CATSRVGRGGREQFF,TGTGCCACCAGCAGAGTAGGTCGGGGGGGCCGTGAGCAGTTCTTC,TRBJ2-1,few,TRBD2,TRBV15
CASSQEVPVSNGGGETQYF,TGCGCCAGCAGCCAAGAGGTTCCGGTCTCCAACGGGGGGGGAGAGACCCAGTACTTC,TRBJ2-5,medium-sized,TRBD2,TRBV4-3
CAISGAGWRSGVHNEQFF,TGTGCCATCAGTGGGGCAGGGTGGAGGAGCGGGGTCCACAATGAGCAGTTCTTC,TRBJ2-1,.,TRBD2,TRBV10-3
CASSPLAQRNTDTQYF,TGTGCCAGCAGCCCGCTGGCACAGCGTAACACAGATACGCAGTATTTT,TRBJ2-3,.,.,TRBV7-2
CASSLLPWGYTF,TGTGCCAGCAGCTTACTTCCTTGGGGCTACACCTTC,TRBJ1-2,many,.,TRBV7-2
CASSAPSGGAYETQYF,TGTGCCAGCAGTGCCCCTAGCGGGGGGGCCTATGAGACCCAGTACTTC,TRBJ2-5,many,TRBD2,TRBV12-3/TRBV12-4
CASGSSGNTIYF,TGTGCCAGCGGCAGCTCTGGAAACACCATATATTTT,TRBJ1-3,many,.,TRBV12-3/TRBV12-4
CASSFGSTDTQYF,TGTGCCAGCAGCTTTGGCAGCACAGATACGCAGTATTTT,TRBJ2-3,many,.,TRBV11-2
CASSWNRESYTF,TGTGCCAGCAGTTGGAACAGGGAAAGCTACACCTTC,TRBJ1-2,.,.,TRBV6-5
CATRGTGADTQYF,TGTGCCACCAGGGGGACCGGTGCCGATACGCAGTATTTT,TRBJ2-3,.,.,TRBV24-1
CSASPGTSVGTQYF,TGCAGTGCTTCCCCCGGGACTAGCGTCGGGACCCAGTACTTC,TRBJ2-5,.,TRBD2,TRBV20-1
CASTRGGPSTDTQYF,TGTGCCAGCACTCGCGGGGGGCCAAGCACAGATACGCAGTATTTT,TRBJ2-3,.,TRBD2,TRBV7-2
CASSQEGTAGNQPQHF,TGTGCCAGCAGCCAAGAGGGGACAGCCGGCAATCAGCCCCAGCATTTT,TRBJ1-5,many,TRBD1,TRBV4-2
CSAYTLPTQETQYF,TGCAGTGCCTATACTTTGCCTACCCAAGAGACCCAGTACTTC,TRBJ2-5,.,.,TRBV20-1
CASSGPGVQETQYF,TGTGCCAGCAGTGGGCCGGGTGTACAAGAGACCCAGTACTTC,TRBJ2-5,few,.,TRBV7-9
CSAMGGFPLDREQFF,TGCAGTGCTATGGGAGGCTTCCCGTTGGATAGGGAGCAGTTCTTC,TRBJ2-1,.,.,TRBV20-1
CASSDGGTDTQYF,TGTGCCAGCAGTGATGGGGGTACAGATACGCAGTATTTT,TRBJ2-3,.,.,TRBV2
CAWSKSSYEQYF,TGTGCCTGGAGTAAGAGTTCCTACGAGCAGTACTTC,TRBJ2-7,few,.,TRBV30
CSVGAVADYGYTF,TGCAGCGTTGGGGCCGTGGCAGACTATGGCTACACCTTC,TRBJ1-2,few,.,TRBV29-1
CASSRTDYTDTQYF,TGTGCCAGCAGCCGGACCGATTACACAGATACGCAGTATTTT,TRBJ2-3,.,.,TRBV7-2
CSARQGRIDNEQFF,TGCAGTGCTAGGCAGGGACGCATTGACAATGAGCAGTTCTTC,TRBJ2-1,few,.,TRBV20-1
CASSPPGAGYEQFF,TGTGCCAGCAGCCCCCCGGGGGCGGGCTATGAGCAGTTCTTC,TRBJ2-1,many,.,TRBV7-2